Given below is one T cell receptor (beta chain) in context. The sample holds many counts of this clonotype. The antigen it recognizes is unknown. Within one base of it there is no much larger clone, and no base qualities were kept. The source of the sample is a study of response to subunit inactivated influenza vaccine listed by TCRdb under 2018. Regarding the research as a whole: To follow how T cells responded to a trivalent subunit inactivated influenza vaccine, the researchers relied on deep quantitative profiling of the T cell receptor repertoire. Results the study describes overall, beyond this receptor: According to the authors, only a limited number of new T cells may be recruited by each seasonal influenza vaccination.

V loses 5 bases, J loses 0 bases, and the germline ends lie 11 bases apart. As encoded in the germline V gene (reference sequence), CDR1 is MNHEY while CDR2 is SMNVEV. Including the terminal cysteine and phenylalanine, the CDR3 comprises 15 residues. The read is trimmed to its CDR3 DNA, 45 bases read in frame from base 1. To prepare the library, RT-PCR was applied. The instrument was an Illumina HiSeq 2500. TCRdb reprocessing: public reads trimmed at Q25 with fastp, clones called with MiXCR, in-frame beta chains kept. One record per CDR3 amino acid sequence lists the most common genes and DNA. This sample holds 600,000 to 850,000 distinct CDR3 sequences; 13% to 15% were observed only once. About 7.6% of the sample comes from the top ten.

This TCR came from a man aged 50 to 59 who received an inactivated influenza vaccine. Donor details come from another sample of the same person, matched by shared clones. Rearrangement joined TRBV27 to TRBJ1-5, with an unclear D gene assignment. Material: PBMCs from blood, obtained 14 to 15 days before vaccination. The CDR3 has the sequence CASSATVYSNQPQHF. The sequence in DNA is TGTGCCAGCAGTGCAACAGTCTATAGCAATCAGCCCCAGCATTTT.